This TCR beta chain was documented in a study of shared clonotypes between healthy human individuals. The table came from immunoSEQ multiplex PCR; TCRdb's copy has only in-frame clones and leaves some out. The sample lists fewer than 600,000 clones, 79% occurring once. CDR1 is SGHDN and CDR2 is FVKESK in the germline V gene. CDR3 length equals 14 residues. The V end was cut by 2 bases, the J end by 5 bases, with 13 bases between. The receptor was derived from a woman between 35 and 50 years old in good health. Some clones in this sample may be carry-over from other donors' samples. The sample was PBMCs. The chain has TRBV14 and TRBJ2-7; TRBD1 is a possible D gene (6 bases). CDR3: CASSQNRAIHEQYF. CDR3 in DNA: TGTGCCAGCAGCCAAAACAGGGCAATCCACGAGCAGTACTTC.